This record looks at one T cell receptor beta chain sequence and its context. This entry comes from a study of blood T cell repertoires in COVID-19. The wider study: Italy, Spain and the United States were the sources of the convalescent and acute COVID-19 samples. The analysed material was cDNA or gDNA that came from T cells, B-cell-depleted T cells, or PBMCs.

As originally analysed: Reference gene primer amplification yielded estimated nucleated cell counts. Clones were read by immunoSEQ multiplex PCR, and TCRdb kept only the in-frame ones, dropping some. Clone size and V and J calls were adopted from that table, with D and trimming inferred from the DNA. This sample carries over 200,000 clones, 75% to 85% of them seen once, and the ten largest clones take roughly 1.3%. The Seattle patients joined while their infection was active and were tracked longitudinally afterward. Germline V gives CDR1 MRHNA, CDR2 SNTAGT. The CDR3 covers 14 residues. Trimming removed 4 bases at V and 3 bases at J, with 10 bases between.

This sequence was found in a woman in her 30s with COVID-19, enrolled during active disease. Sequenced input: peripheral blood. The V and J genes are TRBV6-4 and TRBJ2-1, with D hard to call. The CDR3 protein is CASSGTDDYNEQFF. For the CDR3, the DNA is TGTGCCAGCAGTGGTACAGATGACTACAATGAGCAGTTCTTC.